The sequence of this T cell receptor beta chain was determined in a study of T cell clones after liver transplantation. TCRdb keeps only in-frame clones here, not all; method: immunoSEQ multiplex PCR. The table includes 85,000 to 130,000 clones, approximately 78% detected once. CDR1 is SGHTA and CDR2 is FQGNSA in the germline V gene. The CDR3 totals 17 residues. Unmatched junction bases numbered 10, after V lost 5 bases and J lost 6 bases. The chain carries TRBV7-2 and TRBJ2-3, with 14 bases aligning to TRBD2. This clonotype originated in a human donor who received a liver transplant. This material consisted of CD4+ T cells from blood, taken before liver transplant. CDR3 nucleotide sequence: TGTGCCAGCAGCCGCGGGACTAGCGGGGGAAGGCGGGATACGCAGTATTTT. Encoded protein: CASSRGTSGGRRDTQYF. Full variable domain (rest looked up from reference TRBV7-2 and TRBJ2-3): GAGVSQSPSNKVTEKGKDVELRCDPISGHTALYWYRQSLGQGLEFLIYFQGNSAPDKSGLPSDRFSAERTGGSVSTLTIQRTQQEDSAVYLCASSRGTSGGRRDTQYFGPGTRLTVL.